Included here is one T cell receptor beta chain sequence, with context. The PCR ran on 60 Vbeta and 13 Jbeta primers. The repertoire was sequenced with immunoSEQ multiplex PCR; TCRdb's copy has only in-frame clones and lacks some. The table has approximately 140,000 clones, 70% to 80% seen once. The CDR3 extends over 15 amino acids. In germline, CDR1 is GTSNPN, CDR2 SVGIG (reference sequence). Trimming shortened V by 0 bases and J by 11 bases, and 20 bases separated the two germline ends. These data originate in a study of cytomegalovirus exposure and HLA in healthy donors. This chain joins TRBV30 and TRBJ1-5; D not certain. This sequence originates from a woman aged 60-70 years in good health and CMV-seronegative. Sequencing input: PBMCs. The CDR3: CAWSVRGALGGSQHF. CDR3 DNA sequence: TGTGCCTGGAGTGTCCGGGGAGCCTTGGGTGGGTCCCAGCATTTT. Full variable domain (remainder filled in from reference TRBV30 and TRBJ1-5): SQTIHQWPATLVQPVGSPLSLECTVEGTSNPNLYWYRQAAGRGLQLLFYSVGIGQISSEVPQNLSASRPQDRQFILSSKKLLLSDSGFYLCAWSVRGALGGSQHFGDGTRLSIL.